A single sample is the source of the 22 T cell receptor beta chains below, sequenced in a study of spatial heterogeneity in lung cancer. Time point given: sample taken at primary tumor resection. The sequenced material consisted of unsorted whole RNA from tumor, nontumor lung or frozen PBMC. TCRdb ran MiXCR on the 5' RACE reads and lists one entry per CDR3 protein. The sample has around 25,000 distinct CDR3 sequences, roughly 12% seen once. This sample comprised PBMCs, obtained at surgery. The origin of the receptors is a female donor with early-stage non-small cell lung cancer.

This clonotype appeared many times. CDR3 coding DNA: TGCGCCAGCAGCCCCTGGACTAGCGGGAGTACGCAGTATTTT. Its translation: CASSPWTSGSTQYF. J is TRBJ2-3 and V is TRBV4-3, with 13 bases identical to TRBD2. V lost 4 bases to trimming and J lost 8 bases; unmatched junction nucleotides: 3. The length of the CDR3 is 14 residues. CDR1 is LGHNA and CDR2 is YSLEER in the germline V gene.

This clonotype was detected ten times or more. The J gene is TRBJ2-1, the V gene TRBV5-1; no clear D gene. This CDR3 is built from 16 residues. Germline V lookup: CDR1 SGHRS, CDR2 YFSETQ. V lost 0 bases to trimming and J lost 0 bases, with 10 bases between them. The CDR3 loop reads CASSLDRRSSYNEQFF. CDR3 DNA sequence: TGCGCCAGCAGCTTGGACCGGCGTAGCTCCTACAATGAGCAGTTCTTC.

About this clonotype itself: This clone may be a read error of a much larger clone one base away. This rearrangement joins TRBV5-1 to TRBJ2-2, with D unresolved. Per the germline V gene, CDR1 is SGHRS and CDR2 is YFSETQ. With 9 bases removed from V and 8 bases from J, the gap between germline ends came to 14 bases. The CDR3 consists of 12 residues. CDR3 DNA: TGCGCCAACACCCCTGACGGGGGGGAGCTGTTTTTT. This translates into CANTPDGGELFF.

This clonotype was seen many times. This chain uses TRBV11-2 with TRBJ1-6; D not resolved. CDR1 and CDR2 (germline): SGHAT, FQNNGV. The CDR3 runs to 12 residues. Trimming removed 4 bases from V and 9 bases from J, with 7 bases in between. CDR3 bases: TGTGCCAGCAGCTCGCCTACTTCACCCCTCCACTTT. This encodes CASSSPTSPLHF.

This clonotype is labeled medium-sized (0.01 to 0.1%). The DNA of the CDR3 is TGTGCCAGCAGCTCAGGGACAGGGACTGAAGCTTTCTTT. Translating gives CASSSGTGTEAFF. This chain joins TRBV7-9 and TRBJ1-1, with 9 positions matching TRBD1. The V gene end was trimmed by 4 bases and the J gene end by 5 bases; junction bases not matched to a gene: 2. The CDR3 consists of 13 residues. CDR1 is SEHNR, CDR2 FQNEAQ, per germline (reference sequence).

This clonotype was detected ten times or more. The V call is TRBV4-3, the J call TRBJ2-2, with no clear D. V dropped 0 bases and J dropped 1 base, with 0 bases sitting between them. The CDR3 contains 13 residues. In germline, CDR1 is LGHNA, CDR2 YSLEER. The CDR3 protein is CASSQENTGELFF. Written as DNA, the CDR3 is TGCGCCAGCAGCCAAGAGAACACCGGGGAGCTGTTTTTT.

This clonotype was recorded many times. The chain is built from TRBV28 and TRBJ2-7; 13 bases fit TRBD2. This CDR3 contains 17 residues. Germline CDR1 and CDR2: MDHEN and SYDVKM. Germline trimming cut 6 bases from V and 2 bases from J; bases unmatched to any gene: 10. CDR3: CASRWTSGSSQPYEQYF. The CDR3 nucleotides are TGTGCCAGCAGATGGACTAGCGGGAGTTCCCAACCCTACGAGCAGTACTTC. Using reference TRBV28 and TRBJ2-7 for the parts outside the CDR3, the full variable domain is DVKVTQSSRYLVKRTGEKVFLECVQDMDHENMFWYRQDPGLGLRLIYFSYDVKMKEKGDIPEGYSVSREKKERFSLILESASTNQTSMYLCASRWTSGSSQPYEQYFGPGTRLTVT.

This clonotype was picked up many times. The chain links TRBV20-1 to TRBJ1-1; D might be TRBD1 (6 bases). Between the trimmed V and J ends, which lost 5 bases and 0 bases, there was a span of 16 bases. The CDR3 runs to 15 residues. Per germline, CDR1 DFQATT and CDR2 SNEGSKA (reference sequence). This CDR3 is CSALGHSSMNTEAFF. The CDR3 region has the DNA TGCAGTGCTTTGGGACATTCATCCATGAACACTGAAGCTTTCTTT.

There are many counts of this clonotype. V gene TRBV7-9 combines with J gene TRBJ1-3; a possible D gene is TRBD1 (6 bases). V gave up 6 bases and J gave up 0 bases, with 12 bases separating them. The CDR3 runs to 15 residues. Germline V gene lookup returns CDR1 SEHNR and CDR2 FQNEAQ (reference sequence). The CDR3 nucleotides read TGTGCCAGCAGGCGGACAGTTTCCTCTGGAAACACCATATATTTT. Protein: CASRRTVSSGNTIYF.

This clonotype was seen many times. The chain joins TRBV5-6 to TRBJ2-1; the match to TRBD1 covers 10 bases. Trimming took 3 bases from V and 2 from J; bases not matched to a gene: 2. The germline CDR1 and CDR2 sequences are SGHDT and YYEEEE. The CDR3 has 15 amino acids. The CDR3 region is CASSSGQGAYNEQFF. The CDR3 DNA sequence: TGTGCCAGCAGCTCAGGACAGGGGGCCTACAATGAGCAGTTCTTC.

The chain couples TRBV12-3 or TRBV12-4 to TRBJ2-7; maybe TRBD2 (5 bases). Trimming shortened V by 6 bases and J by 7 bases, and 19 bases separated the two germline ends. The CDR3 loop spans 14 amino acids. CDR3 amino acids: CASSPAYPTGEQYF. Written as DNA, the CDR3 is TGTGCCAGCAGCCCGGCCTACCCTACGGGGGAGCAGTACTTC.

The sample holds one count of this clonotype. The rearrangement links TRBV11-3 to TRBJ2-2; no definite D call. Germline lookup yields CDR1 SGHNT and CDR2 YENEEA. Trimming shortened V by 7 bases and J by 5 bases, and 5 bases separated the two germline ends. This CDR3 has 11 residues. Here the CDR3 DNA reads TGTGCCAGCAACTCGACCGGGGAGCTGTTTTTT. Translating gives CASNSTGELFF.

The table lists this clonotype with many counts. The rearrangement links TRBV20-1 to TRBJ2-5, with a possible D match to TRBD2 (6 bases). Germline assignment: CDR1 DFQATT and CDR2 SNEGSKA (reference sequence). Between the trimmed V and J ends, which lost 7 bases and 4 bases, there was a span of 10 bases. This CDR3 has 11 amino acids. CDR3 amino acids: CSGGLTETQYF. The CDR3, as DNA: TGCAGTGGGGGACTTACAGAGACCCAGTACTTC.

This clonotype was seen at least ten times. This chain connects TRBV20-1 to TRBJ2-7; 8 nucleotides line up with TRBD2. Germline trimming cut 5 bases from V and 3 bases from J; bases unmatched to any gene: 3. Germline V CDR1 and CDR2: DFQATT, SNEGSKA (reference sequence). CDR3 length equals 12 residues. For the CDR3, the DNA is TGCAGTGCTCCCGGGACTAGCTACGAGCAGTACTTC. This gives the protein CSAPGTSYEQYF.

This clonotype was detected ten times or more. The V call is TRBV12-3 or TRBV12-4, the J call TRBJ2-2; no reliable D call. The CDR3 is 13 amino acids. V lost 8 bases and J 3 bases, leaving 10 bases between the germline ends. CDR3 amino acids: CASCPTYTGELFF. The CDR3, as DNA: TGTGCCAGCTGCCCGACTTACACCGGGGAGCTGTTTTTT.

This clonotype has a count of ten or more. The chain joins TRBV20-1 to TRBJ2-7; D gene unclear. V lost 2 bases and J lost 4, with 6 bases in between. Germline CDR1 reads DFQATT; CDR2 reads SNEGSKA (reference sequence). The CDR3 has 11 residues. For the CDR3, the DNA is TGCAGTGCTAGACTGGCGTACGAGCAGTACTTC. It encodes CSARLAYEQYF.

This clonotype occurred many times. The chain uses TRBV18 and TRBJ2-6; D call uncertain. Germline lookup yields CDR1 KGHSH and CDR2 LQKENI. The CDR3 loop spans 16 amino acids. With 4 bases removed from V and 0 bases from J, the gap between germline ends came to 10 bases. In nucleotides, the CDR3 is TGTGCCAGCTCACAAACCCCCAGCTCTGGGGCCAACGTCCTGACTTTC. Its translation is CASSQTPSSGANVLTF.

The chain joins TRBV29-1 to TRBJ2-1; 9 bases match TRBD2. CDR3 length: 14 amino acids. V was clipped by 2 bases and J by 7 bases; unmatched bases: 6. Looked up from germline, CDR1 is SQVTM and CDR2 is ANQGSEA. The CDR3 DNA is TGCAGCGTTGAAAGAGGAGCGGGGGGTAATGAGCAGTTCTTC. This encodes CSVERGAGGNEQFF.

The rearrangement uses TRBV18 and TRBJ1-4; D is ambiguous. Germline V gene lookup returns CDR1 KGHSH and CDR2 LQKENI. The V end lost 2 bases, the J end lost 0 bases, and 4 bases lay between the germline ends. The CDR3 runs 14 residues. CDR3 sequence (DNA): TGTGCCAGCTCACCAACATCAACTAATGAAAAACTGTTTTTT. It codes for CASSPTSTNEKLFF.

This clonotype showed up many times. The genes are TRBV18 and TRBJ1-5; 8 nucleotides align to TRBD1. The trim removed 3 bases at V and 5 bases at J, leaving 3 bases unmatched. The length of the CDR3 is 14 residues. Per the germline V gene, CDR1 is KGHSH and CDR2 is LQKENI. The CDR3 is CASSPTGGDQPQHF. CDR3 DNA sequence: TGTGCCAGCTCACCTACAGGGGGAGATCAGCCCCAGCATTTT.

The sample holds many counts of this clonotype. The CDR3 DNA is TGTGCCAGCAGCCTACAGCCGGGCCCCTACGAGCAGTACTTC. Its translation: CASSLQPGPYEQYF. V is TRBV12-3 or TRBV12-4 and J is TRBJ2-7; no reliable D call. This CDR3 has 14 residues. V dropped 6 bases and J dropped 2 bases, with 14 bases sitting between them.

The sample holds many counts of this clonotype. The chain joins TRBV11-3 to TRBJ2-2; 9 bases are shared with TRBD2. CDR3 length equals 15 residues. Germline loops: CDR1 SGHNT, CDR2 YENEEA. V lost 5 bases and J lost 7; bases outside the gene matches: 8. CDR3 loop: CASSKGGRDHGELFF. The CDR3 DNA is TGTGCCAGCAGCAAAGGCGGGAGGGATCACGGGGAGCTGTTTTTT.